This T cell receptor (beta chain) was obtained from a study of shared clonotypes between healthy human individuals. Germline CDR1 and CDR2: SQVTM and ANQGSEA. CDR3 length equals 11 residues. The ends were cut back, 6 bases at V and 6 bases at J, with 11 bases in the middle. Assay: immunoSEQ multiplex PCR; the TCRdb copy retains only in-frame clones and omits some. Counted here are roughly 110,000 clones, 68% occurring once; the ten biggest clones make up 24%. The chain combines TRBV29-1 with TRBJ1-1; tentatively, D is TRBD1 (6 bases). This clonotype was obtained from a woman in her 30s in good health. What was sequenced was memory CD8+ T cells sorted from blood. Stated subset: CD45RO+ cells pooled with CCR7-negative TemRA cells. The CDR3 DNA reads TGCAGCGTGGCAGGGGCGGCTGAAGCTTTCTTT. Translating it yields CSVAGAAEAFF. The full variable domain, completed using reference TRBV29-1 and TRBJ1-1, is SAVISQKPSRDICQRGTSLTIQCQVDSQVTMMFWYRQQPGQSLTLIATANQGSEATYESGFVIDKFPISRPNLTFSTLTVSNMSPEDSSIYLCSVAGAAEAFFGQGTRLTVV.